A single sample gave rise to the 14 T cell receptor beta chains below, sequenced in a study of cytomegalovirus exposure and HLA in healthy donors. Clones were read by immunoSEQ multiplex PCR, and TCRdb kept only the in-frame ones, dropping some. The data show some 150,000 clones, around 90% seen once. Sequenced sample: PBMCs. The source is a man aged 18 to 30 in good health and CMV-seropositive.

The chain joins TRBV7-8 to TRBJ2-7; 7 nucleotides match TRBD2. The CDR3 has 15 residues. CDR1 SGHVS and CDR2 FQNEAQ come from the germline V gene. J was trimmed by 7 bases and V by 5 bases; bases with no gene match: 14. CDR3 coding DNA: TGTGCCAGCAGCCTGGGGGGACTATGGGTGAGAGAGCAGTACTTC. This translates into CASSLGGLWVREQYF.

This chain links TRBV29-1 with TRBJ2-7; TRBD2 agrees at 7 bases. CDR1 SQVTM and CDR2 ANQGSEA come from the germline V gene. Trimming cost V 0 bases and J 3 bases; bases outside gene matches: 8. The CDR3 runs 15 residues. This CDR3 is CSVEDESSGLYEQYF. The CDR3 coding sequence is TGCAGCGTTGAAGATGAGTCTAGCGGACTCTACGAGCAGTACTTC.

The V and J genes are TRBV6-6 and TRBJ1-5; D call uncertain. Germline CDR1 reads MNHNY; CDR2 reads SVGAGI (reference sequence). V dropped 3 bases and J dropped 3 bases, with 9 bases sitting between them. This CDR3 spans 14 amino acids. The CDR3 sequence: CASSYGSDNQPQHF. CDR3 nucleotides: TGTGCCAGCAGTTATGGGAGTGACAATCAGCCCCAGCATTTT.

The CDR3 protein is CASSVSGGWGEKLFF. CDR3 in DNA: TGCGCCAGTTCTGTTAGTGGGGGCTGGGGTGAGAAACTGTTTTTT. V is TRBV4-1 and J is TRBJ1-4, with D perhaps TRBD1 (6 bases). Trimming pared 9 bases from V and 11 bases from J, leaving 25 bases between. The CDR3 has 15 amino acids. The germline CDR1 and CDR2 sequences are MGHRA and YSYEKL.

The chain carries TRBV28 and TRBJ1-3, with D tentatively TRBD1 (5 bases). This CDR3 region has 17 residues. Between the trimmed V and J ends, which lost 7 bases and 0 bases, there was a span of 19 bases. CDR1 MDHEN and CDR2 SYDVKM come from the germline V gene. The CDR3 nucleotides are TGTGCCAGCACCCTCGGGGGGTACAACCCCTCTGGAAACACCATATATTTT. It encodes CASTLGGYNPSGNTIYF.

The CDR3 region is CASSSQGDYGYTF. For the CDR3, the DNA is TGTGCCAGCAGTTCACAGGGGGACTATGGCTACACCTTC. The V call is TRBV2, the J call TRBJ1-2, with 8 positions matching TRBD1. This CDR3 is 13 amino acids long. V lost 5 bases to trimming and J lost 3 bases; unmatched junction nucleotides: 2. CDR1 is SNHLY and CDR2 is FYNNEI in the germline V gene. The entire variable domain, with the rest obtained from reference TRBV2 and TRBJ1-2, is as follows: EPEVTQTPSHQVTQMGQEVILRCVPISNHLYFYWYRQILGQKVEFLVSFYNNEISEKSEIFDDQFSVERPDGSNFTLKIRSTKLEDSAMYFCASSSQGDYGYTFGSGTRLTVV.

The chain is built from TRBV18 and TRBJ2-1, with 13 bases aligning to TRBD2. Per the germline V gene, CDR1 is KGHSH and CDR2 is LQKENI. Losses at the gene ends were 9 bases for V and 5 bases for J; bases not matched to a gene: 4. The CDR3 sequence is 14 residues long. The CDR3 reads CASQTSGGHNEQFF. The CDR3 region has the DNA TGTGCCAGTCAGACTAGCGGGGGGCACAATGAGCAGTTCTTC.

The chain carries TRBV5-1 and TRBJ1-1; TRBD1 agrees at 8 bases. The CDR3 sequence is 15 residues long. Trimming took 5 bases from V and 7 from J; bases not matched to a gene: 13. From germline, CDR1 is SGHRS and CDR2 YFSETQ. The CDR3 bases are TGCGCCAGCAGGAATACAGGGGGGCCCTCTCTTGAAGCTTTCTTT. Its translation: CASRNTGGPSLEAFF.

The chain uses TRBV27 and TRBJ1-1, with no clear D. This CDR3 comprises 15 residues. Germline V gene lookup returns CDR1 MNHEY and CDR2 SMNVEV (reference sequence). Trimming took 5 bases from V and 11 from J, leaving 24 bases between them. CDR3 in amino acids: CASSPRGGLRSGAFF. The CDR3 coding sequence is TGTGCCAGCAGTCCCCGCGGAGGGCTTCGGTCCGGGGCTTTCTTT.

V is TRBV9 and J is TRBJ1-2; 9 bases are a match to TRBD1. Germline CDR1 SGDLS, CDR2 YYNGEE. This CDR3 spans 14 amino acids. V lost 4 bases to trimming and J lost 8 bases; unmatched junction nucleotides: 9. CDR3 DNA: TGTGCCAGCAGCAATAACCGGGACAGGGTGGGCTACACCTTC. It yields the protein CASSNNRDRVGYTF. The whole variable domain, filled in from reference TRBV9 and TRBJ1-2, reads DSGVTQTPKHLITATGQRVTLRCSPRSGDLSVYWYQQSLDQGLQFLIQYYNGEERAKGNILERFSAQQFPDLHSELNLSSLELGDSALYFCASSNNRDRVGYTFGSGTRLTVV.

The chain couples TRBV7-9 to TRBJ2-7; TRBD1 matches 7 bases. The CDR3 sequence is 16 residues long. Germline lookup yields CDR1 SEHNR and CDR2 FQNEAQ (reference sequence). V lost 6 bases, J lost 1 base, and 12 bases stayed unmatched. The CDR3 nucleotides are TGTGCCAGCAGTTCACCCCGGGACAGCTCGTCCTACGAGCAGTACTTC. Translated, it gives CASSSPRDSSSYEQYF. Full variable domain (rest looked up from reference TRBV7-9 and TRBJ2-7): DTGVSQNPRHKITKRGQNVTFRCDPISEHNRLYWYRQTLGQGPEFLTYFQNEAQLEKSRLLSDRFSAERPKGSFSTLEIQRTEQGDSAMYLCASSSPRDSSSYEQYFGPGTRLTVT.

The rearrangement uses TRBV11-2 and TRBJ1-6; D ambiguous. V lost 0 bases, J lost 10 bases, and 10 bases lay in between. This CDR3 region has 14 residues. Germline CDR1 is SGHAT and CDR2 is FQNNGV. The CDR3 region is CASSLDTGNSPLHF. The CDR3 bases are TGTGCCAGCAGCTTAGATACCGGGAACTCACCCCTCCACTTT.

The chain recombines TRBV5-1 with TRBJ2-5; 11 positions match TRBD2. This CDR3 is 15 amino acids long. CDR1 is SGHRS and CDR2 is YFSETQ in the germline V gene. Trimming took 1 base from V and 5 from J; bases not matched to a gene: 4. CDR3 DNA: TGCGCCAGCAGCTTGACTAGCGGGGGAGGGGAGACCCAGTACTTC. Encoded protein: CASSLTSGGGETQYF.

This clone has more than one count but fewer than ten. The chain combines TRBV7-3 with TRBJ2-3, with 9 bases aligning to TRBD2. The trim removed 3 bases at V and 2 bases at J, leaving 3 bases unmatched. Germline CDR1 reads SGHTA; CDR2 reads FQGTGA. There are 15 residues in the CDR3. CDR3 amino acids: CASSFSGGPTDTQYF. CDR3 nucleotides: TGTGCCAGCAGCTTTAGCGGGGGACCCACAGATACGCAGTATTTT. The complete variable domain, with remaining parts taken from reference TRBV7-3 and TRBJ2-3, reads GAGVSQTPSNKVTEKGKYVELRCDPISGHTALYWYRQSLGQGPEFLIYFQGTGAADDSGLPNDRFFAVRPEGSVSTLKIQRTERGDSAVYLCASSFSGGPTDTQYFGPGTRLTVL.